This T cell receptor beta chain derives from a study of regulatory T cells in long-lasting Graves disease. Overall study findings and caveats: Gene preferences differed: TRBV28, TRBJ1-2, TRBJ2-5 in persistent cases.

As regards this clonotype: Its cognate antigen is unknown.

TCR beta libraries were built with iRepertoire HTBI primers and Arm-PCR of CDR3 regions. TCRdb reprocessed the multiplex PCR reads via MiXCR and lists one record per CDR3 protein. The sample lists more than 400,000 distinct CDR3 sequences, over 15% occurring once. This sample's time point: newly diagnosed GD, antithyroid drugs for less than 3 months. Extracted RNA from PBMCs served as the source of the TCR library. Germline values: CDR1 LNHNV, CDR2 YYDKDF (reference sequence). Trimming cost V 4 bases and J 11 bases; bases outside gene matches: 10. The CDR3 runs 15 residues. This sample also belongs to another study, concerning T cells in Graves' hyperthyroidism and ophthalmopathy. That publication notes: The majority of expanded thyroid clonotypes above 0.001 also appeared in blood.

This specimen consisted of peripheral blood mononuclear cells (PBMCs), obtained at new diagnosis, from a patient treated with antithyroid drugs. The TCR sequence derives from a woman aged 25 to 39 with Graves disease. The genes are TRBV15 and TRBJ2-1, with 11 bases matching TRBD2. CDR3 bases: TGTGCCACCAGCACCAACCTTCTAGCGGGAGGACAGCAGTTCTTC. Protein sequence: CATSTNLLAGGQQFF. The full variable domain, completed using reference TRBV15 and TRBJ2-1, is DAMVIQNPRYQVTQFGKPVTLSCSQTLNHNVMYWYQQKSSQAPKLLFHYYDKDFNNEADTPDNFQSRRPNTSFCFLDIRSPGLGDTAMYLCATSTNLLAGGQQFFGPGTRLTVL.